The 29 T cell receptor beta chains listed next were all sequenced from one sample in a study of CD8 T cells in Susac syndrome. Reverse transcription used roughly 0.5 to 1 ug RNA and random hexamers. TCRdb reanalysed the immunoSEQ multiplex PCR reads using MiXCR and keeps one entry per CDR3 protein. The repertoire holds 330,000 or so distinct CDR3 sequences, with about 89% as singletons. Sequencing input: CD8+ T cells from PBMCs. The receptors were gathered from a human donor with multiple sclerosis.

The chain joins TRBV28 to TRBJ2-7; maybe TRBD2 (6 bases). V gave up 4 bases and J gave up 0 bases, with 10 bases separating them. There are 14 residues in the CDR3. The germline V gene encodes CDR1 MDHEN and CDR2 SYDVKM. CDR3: CASSSPGVSYEQYF. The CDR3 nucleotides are TGTGCCAGCAGTTCTCCGGGAGTCTCCTACGAGCAGTACTTC.

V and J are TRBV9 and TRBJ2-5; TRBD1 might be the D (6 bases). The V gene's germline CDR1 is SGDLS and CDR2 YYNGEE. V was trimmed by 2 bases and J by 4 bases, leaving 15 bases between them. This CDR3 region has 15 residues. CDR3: CASSVALGAGETQYF. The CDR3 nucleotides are TGTGCCAGCAGCGTTGCATTGGGGGCCGGAGAGACCCAGTACTTC.

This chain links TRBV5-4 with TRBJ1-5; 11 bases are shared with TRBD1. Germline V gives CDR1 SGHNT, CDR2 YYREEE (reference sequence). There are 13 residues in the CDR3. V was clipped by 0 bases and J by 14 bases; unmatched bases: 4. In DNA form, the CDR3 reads TGTGCCAGCAGCTTGGCGGGGGACAGGGGGGAGCATTTT. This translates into CASSLAGDRGEHF.

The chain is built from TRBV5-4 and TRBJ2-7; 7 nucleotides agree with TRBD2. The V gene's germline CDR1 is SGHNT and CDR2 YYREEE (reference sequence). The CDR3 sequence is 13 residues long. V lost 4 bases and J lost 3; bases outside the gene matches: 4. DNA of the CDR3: TGTGCCAGCAGCCGGGACTATCTCTACGAGCAGTACTTC. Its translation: CASSRDYLYEQYF.

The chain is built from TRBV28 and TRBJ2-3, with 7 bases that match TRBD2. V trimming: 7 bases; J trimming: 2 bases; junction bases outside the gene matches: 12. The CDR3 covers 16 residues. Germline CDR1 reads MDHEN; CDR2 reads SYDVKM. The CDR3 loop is CASTTLREIDTDTQYF. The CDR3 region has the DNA TGTGCCAGCACCACTTTGCGGGAGATCGACACAGATACGCAGTATTTT.

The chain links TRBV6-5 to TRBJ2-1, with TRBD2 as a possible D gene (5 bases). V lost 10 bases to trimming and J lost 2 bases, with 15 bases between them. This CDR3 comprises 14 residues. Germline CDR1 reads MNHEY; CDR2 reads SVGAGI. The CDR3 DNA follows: TGTGCCACCACTAGACAAAACGCCTACAATGAGCAGTTCTTC. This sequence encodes CATTRQNAYNEQFF.

CDR3 coding DNA: TGTGCCAGCAACCTAGCGGGGGGGCAGTACGAGCAGTACTTC. Translated, it gives CASNLAGGQYEQYF. This chain connects TRBV7-2 to TRBJ2-7; 12 bases align to TRBD2. The germline gives CDR1 SGHTA, CDR2 FQGNSA. The CDR3 contains 14 residues. V shed 7 bases and J 4 bases; nucleotides not matched to a gene: 5.

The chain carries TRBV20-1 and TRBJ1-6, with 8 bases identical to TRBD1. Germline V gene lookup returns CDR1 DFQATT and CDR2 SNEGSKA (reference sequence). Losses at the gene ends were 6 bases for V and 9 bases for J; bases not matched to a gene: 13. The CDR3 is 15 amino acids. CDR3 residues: CSAERPGQEASPLHF. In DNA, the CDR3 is TGCAGTGCCGAGAGACCGGGACAGGAGGCTTCACCCCTCCACTTT.

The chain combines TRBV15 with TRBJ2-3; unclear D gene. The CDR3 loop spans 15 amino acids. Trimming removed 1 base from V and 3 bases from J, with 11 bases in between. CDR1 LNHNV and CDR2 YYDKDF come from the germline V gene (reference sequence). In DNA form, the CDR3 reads TGTGCCACCAGCAGAGGGTTTATGGGAACAGATACGCAGTATTTT. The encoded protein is CATSRGFMGTDTQYF.

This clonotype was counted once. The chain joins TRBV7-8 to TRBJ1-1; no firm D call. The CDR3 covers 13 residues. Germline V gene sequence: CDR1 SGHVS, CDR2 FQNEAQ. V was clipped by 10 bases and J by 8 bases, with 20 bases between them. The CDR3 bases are TGTGCCACACGCCAACTTAGCGGCGAGGAAGCTTTCTTT. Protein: CATRQLSGEEAFF.

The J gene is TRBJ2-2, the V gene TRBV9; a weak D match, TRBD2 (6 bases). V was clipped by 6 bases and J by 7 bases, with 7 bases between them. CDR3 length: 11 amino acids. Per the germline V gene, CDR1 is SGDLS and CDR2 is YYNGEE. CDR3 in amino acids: CASTGGGELFF. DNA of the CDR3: TGTGCCAGCACCGGGGGCGGGGAGCTGTTTTTT.

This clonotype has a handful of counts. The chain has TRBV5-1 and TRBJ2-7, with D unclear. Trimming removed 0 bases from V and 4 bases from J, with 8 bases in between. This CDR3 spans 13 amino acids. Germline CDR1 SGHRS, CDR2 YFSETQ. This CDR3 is CASSLGMGYEQYF. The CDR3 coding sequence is TGCGCCAGCAGCTTGGGGATGGGGTACGAGCAGTACTTC. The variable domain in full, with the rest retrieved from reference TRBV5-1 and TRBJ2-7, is KAGVTQTPRYLIKTRGQQVTLSCSPISGHRSVSWYQQTPGQGLQFLFEYFSETQRNKGNFPGRFSGRQFSNSRSEMNVSTLELGDSALYLCASSLGMGYEQYFGPGTRLTVT.

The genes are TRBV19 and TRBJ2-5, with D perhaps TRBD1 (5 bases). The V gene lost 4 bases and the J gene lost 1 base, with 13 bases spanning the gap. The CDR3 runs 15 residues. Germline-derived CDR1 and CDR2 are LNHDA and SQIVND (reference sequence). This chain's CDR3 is CASSTVGQGQETQYF. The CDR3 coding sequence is TGTGCCAGTAGTACCGTCGGGCAGGGCCAAGAGACCCAGTACTTC.

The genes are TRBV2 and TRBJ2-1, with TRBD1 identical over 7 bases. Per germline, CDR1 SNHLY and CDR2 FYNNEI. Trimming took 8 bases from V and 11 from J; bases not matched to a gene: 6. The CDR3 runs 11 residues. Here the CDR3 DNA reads TGTGCCAGCGGGGAACAGGGGCAGCAGTTCTTC. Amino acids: CASGEQGQQFF.

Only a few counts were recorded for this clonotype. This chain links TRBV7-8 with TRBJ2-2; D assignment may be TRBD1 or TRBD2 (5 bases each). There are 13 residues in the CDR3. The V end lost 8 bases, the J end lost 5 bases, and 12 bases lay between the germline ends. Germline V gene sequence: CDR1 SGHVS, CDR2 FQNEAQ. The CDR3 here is CASPWWGTGELFF. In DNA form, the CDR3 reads TGTGCCAGCCCGTGGTGGGGGACCGGGGAGCTGTTTTTT.

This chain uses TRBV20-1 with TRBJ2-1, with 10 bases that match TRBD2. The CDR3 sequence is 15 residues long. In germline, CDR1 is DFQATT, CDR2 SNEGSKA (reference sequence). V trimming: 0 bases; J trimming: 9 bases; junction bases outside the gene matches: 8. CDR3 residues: CSARDLAGVPSEQFF. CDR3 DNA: TGCAGTGCTAGAGATCTAGCGGGAGTCCCTAGTGAGCAGTTCTTC.

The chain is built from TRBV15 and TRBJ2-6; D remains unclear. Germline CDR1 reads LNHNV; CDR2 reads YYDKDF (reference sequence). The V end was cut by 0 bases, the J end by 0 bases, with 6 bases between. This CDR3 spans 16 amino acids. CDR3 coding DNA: TGTGCCACCAGCAGAGACTCAACCTCTGGGGCCAACGTCCTGACTTTC. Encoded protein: CATSRDSTSGANVLTF. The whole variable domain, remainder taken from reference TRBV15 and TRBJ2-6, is DAMVIQNPRYQVTQFGKPVTLSCSQTLNHNVMYWYQQKSSQAPKLLFHYYDKDFNNEADTPDNFQSRRPNTSFCFLDIRSPGLGDTAMYLCATSRDSTSGANVLTFGAGSRLTVL.

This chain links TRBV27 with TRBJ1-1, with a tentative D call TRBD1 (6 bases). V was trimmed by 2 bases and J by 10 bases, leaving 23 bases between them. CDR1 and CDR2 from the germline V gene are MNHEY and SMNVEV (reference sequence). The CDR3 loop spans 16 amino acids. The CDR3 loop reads CASSLDPGLRGIGAFF. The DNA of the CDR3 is TGTGCCAGCAGTTTAGATCCGGGACTTAGGGGGATCGGAGCTTTCTTT.

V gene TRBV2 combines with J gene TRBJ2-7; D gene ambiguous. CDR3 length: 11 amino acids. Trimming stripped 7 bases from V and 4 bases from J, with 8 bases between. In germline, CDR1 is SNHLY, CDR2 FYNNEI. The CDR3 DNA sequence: TGTGCCAGCATCGACCAGTACGAGCAGTACTTC. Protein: CASIDQYEQYF.

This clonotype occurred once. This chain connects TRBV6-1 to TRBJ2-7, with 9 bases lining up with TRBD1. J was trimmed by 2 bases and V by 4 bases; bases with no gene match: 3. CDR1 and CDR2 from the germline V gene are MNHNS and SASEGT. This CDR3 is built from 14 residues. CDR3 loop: CASSGDREPYEQYF. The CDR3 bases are TGTGCCAGCAGTGGGGACAGGGAGCCCTACGAGCAGTACTTC.

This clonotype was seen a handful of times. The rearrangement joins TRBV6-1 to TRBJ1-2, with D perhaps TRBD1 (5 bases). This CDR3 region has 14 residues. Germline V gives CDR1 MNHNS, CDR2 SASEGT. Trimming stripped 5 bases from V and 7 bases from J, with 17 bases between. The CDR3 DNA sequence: TGTGCCAGCAGTCCGGGACCGACCTCGAGTGGCTACACCTTC. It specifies CASSPGPTSSGYTF.

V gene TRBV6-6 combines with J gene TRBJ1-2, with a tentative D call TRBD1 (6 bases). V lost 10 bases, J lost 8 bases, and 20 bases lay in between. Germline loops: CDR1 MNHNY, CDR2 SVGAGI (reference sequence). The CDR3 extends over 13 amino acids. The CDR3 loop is CATQGGGADGYTF. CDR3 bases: TGTGCCACCCAAGGGGGAGGGGCTGACGGCTACACCTTC.

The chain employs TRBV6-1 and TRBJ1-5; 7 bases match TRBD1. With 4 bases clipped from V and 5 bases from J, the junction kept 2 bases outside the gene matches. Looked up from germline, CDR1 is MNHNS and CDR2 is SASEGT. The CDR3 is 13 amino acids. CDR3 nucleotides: TGTGCCAGCAGTGGGGACAGTCATCAGCCCCAGCATTTT. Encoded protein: CASSGDSHQPQHF.

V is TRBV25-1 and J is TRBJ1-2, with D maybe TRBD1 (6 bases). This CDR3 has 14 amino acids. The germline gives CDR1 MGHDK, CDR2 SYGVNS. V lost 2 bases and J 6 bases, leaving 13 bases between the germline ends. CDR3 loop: CASSEHPGVDGYTF. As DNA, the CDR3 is TGTGCCAGCAGTGAACACCCAGGGGTTGATGGCTACACCTTC.

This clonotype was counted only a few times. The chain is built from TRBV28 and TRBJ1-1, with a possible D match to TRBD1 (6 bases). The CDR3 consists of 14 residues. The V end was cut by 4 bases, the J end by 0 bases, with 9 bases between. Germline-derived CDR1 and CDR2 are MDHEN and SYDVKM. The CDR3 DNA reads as TGTGCCAGCAGTTATACAGGGATGAACACTGAAGCTTTCTTT. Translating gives CASSYTGMNTEAFF.

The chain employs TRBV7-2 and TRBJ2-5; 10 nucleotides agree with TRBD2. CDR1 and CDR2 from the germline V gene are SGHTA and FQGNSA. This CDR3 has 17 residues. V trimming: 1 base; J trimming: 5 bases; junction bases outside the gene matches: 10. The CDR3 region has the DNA TGTGCCAGCAGCTTAGTTGGTAGCGGGAGGTGGGGTGAGACCCAGTACTTC. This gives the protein CASSLVGSGRWGETQYF.

CDR3 nucleotides: TGTGCCACCAGTGATTTGAGCGGCACATTACCATACAATGAGCAGTTCTTC. Its protein is CATSDLSGTLPYNEQFF. The chain links TRBV24-1 to TRBJ2-1, with a weak D call TRBD2 (5 bases). CDR3 size: 17 residues. Germline V gene lookup returns CDR1 KGHDR and CDR2 SFDVKD. V was shortened by 0 bases and J by 4 bases, with 15 bases between the two germline ends.

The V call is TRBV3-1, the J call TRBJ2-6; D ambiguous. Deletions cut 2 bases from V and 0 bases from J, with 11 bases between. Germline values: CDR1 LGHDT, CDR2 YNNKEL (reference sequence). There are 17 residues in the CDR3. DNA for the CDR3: TGTGCCAGCAGCCAAACGGCTCGAACCTCTGGGGCCAACGTCCTGACTTTC. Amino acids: CASSQTARTSGANVLTF.

The CDR3 DNA sequence: TGTGCCAGCAGTTTAGTCCCTTACCTTTACAATGAGCAGTTCTTC. Its translation: CASSLVPYLYNEQFF. This chain joins TRBV27 and TRBJ2-1; D ambiguous. V lost 2 bases and J lost 4, with 12 bases in between. CDR1 and CDR2 (germline): MNHEY, SMNVEV (reference sequence). The CDR3 runs 15 residues.